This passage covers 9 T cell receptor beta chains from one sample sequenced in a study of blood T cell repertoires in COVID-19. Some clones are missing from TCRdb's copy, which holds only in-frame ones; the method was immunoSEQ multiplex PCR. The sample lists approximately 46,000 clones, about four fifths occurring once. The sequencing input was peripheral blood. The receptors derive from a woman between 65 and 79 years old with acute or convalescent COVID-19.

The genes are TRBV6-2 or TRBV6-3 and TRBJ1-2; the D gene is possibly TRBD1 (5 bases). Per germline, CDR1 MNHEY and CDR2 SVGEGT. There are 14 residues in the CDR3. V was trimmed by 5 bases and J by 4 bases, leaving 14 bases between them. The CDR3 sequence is CASSMKQVFYGYTF. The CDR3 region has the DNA TGTGCCAGCAGTATGAAACAGGTGTTCTATGGCTACACCTTC.

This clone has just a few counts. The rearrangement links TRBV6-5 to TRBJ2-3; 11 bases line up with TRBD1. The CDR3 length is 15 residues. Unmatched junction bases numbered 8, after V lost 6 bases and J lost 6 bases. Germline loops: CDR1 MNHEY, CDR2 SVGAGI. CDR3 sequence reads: CASSPSGTGGDTQYF. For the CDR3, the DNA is TGTGCCAGCAGCCCATCTGGGACAGGGGGGGATACGCAGTATTTT.

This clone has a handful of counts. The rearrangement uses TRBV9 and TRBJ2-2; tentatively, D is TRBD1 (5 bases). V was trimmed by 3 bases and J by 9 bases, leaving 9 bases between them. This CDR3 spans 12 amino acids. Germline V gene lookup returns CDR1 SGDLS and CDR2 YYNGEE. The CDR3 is CASSGQGRELFF. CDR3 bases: TGTGCCAGCAGCGGCCAGGGCAGGGAGCTGTTTTTT.

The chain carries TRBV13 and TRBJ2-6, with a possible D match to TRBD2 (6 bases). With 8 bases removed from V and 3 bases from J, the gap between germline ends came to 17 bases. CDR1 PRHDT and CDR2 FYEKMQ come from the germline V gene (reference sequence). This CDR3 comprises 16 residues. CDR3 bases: TGTGCCAGCGTCCGGCGGGGAAACGGTGGGGCCAACGTCCTGACTTTC. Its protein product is CASVRRGNGGANVLTF.

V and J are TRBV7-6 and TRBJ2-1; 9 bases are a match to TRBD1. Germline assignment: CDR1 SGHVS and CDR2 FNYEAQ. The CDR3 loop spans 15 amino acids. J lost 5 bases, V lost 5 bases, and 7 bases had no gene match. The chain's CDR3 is CASSHRDRADNEQFF. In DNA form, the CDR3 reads TGTGCCAGCAGCCACCGGGACAGGGCTGACAATGAGCAGTTCTTC.

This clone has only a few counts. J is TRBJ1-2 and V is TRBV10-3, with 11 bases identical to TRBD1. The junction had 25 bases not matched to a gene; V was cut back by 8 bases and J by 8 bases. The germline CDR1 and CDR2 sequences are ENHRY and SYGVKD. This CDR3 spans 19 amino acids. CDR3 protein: CAISLFISGDGQGAPGYTF. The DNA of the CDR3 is TGTGCCATCTCGCTATTCATCTCTGGGGATGGACAGGGGGCGCCCGGCTACACCTTC.

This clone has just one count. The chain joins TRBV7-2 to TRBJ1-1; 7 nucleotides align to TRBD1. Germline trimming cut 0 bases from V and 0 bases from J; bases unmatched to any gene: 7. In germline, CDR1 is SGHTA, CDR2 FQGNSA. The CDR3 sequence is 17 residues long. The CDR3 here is CASSLAGGAGMNTEAFF. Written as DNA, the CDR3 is TGTGCCAGCAGCTTAGCAGGGGGCGCCGGGATGAACACTGAAGCTTTCTTT. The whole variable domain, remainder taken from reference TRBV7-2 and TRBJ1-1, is GAGVSQSPSNKVTEKGKDVELRCDPISGHTALYWYRQSLGQGLEFLIYFQGNSAPDKSGLPSDRFSAERTGGSVSTLTIQRTQQEDSAVYLCASSLAGGAGMNTEAFFGQGTRLTVV.

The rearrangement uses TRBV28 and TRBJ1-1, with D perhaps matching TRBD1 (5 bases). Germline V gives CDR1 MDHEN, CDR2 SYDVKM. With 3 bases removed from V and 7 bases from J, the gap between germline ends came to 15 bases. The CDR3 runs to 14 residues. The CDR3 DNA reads TGTGCCAGCAGTTTGGGGCCGAAATTCCGTGAAGCTTTCTTT. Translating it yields CASSLGPKFREAFF.

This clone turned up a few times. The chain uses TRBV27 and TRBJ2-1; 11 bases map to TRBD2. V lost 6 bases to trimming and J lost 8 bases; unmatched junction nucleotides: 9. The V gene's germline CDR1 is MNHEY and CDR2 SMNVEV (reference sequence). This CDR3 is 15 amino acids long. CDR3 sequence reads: CASRYRLAGNHEQFF. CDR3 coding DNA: TGTGCCAGCAGATACAGACTAGCGGGAAACCATGAGCAGTTCTTC.